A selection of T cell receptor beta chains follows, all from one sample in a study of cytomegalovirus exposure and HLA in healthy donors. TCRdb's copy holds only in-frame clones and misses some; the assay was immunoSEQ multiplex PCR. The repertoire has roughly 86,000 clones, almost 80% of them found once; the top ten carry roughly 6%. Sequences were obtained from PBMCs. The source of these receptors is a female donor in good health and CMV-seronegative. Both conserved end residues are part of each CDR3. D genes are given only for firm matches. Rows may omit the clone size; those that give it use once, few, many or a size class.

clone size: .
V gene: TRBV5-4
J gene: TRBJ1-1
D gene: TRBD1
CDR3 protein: CASSLGDRADTEAFF
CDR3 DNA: TGTGCCAGCAGCTTGGGTGACAGGGCTGACACTGAAGCTTTCTTT

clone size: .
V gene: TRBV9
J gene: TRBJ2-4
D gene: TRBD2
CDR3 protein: CASSAGLAGALEGNIQYF
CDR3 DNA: TGTGCCAGCAGCGCCGGACTAGCGGGAGCCCTCGAGGGAAACATTCAGTACTTC

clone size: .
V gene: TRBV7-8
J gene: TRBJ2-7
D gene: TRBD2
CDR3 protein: CASSLRLAGSYEQYF
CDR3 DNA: TGTGCCAGCAGCTTAAGGCTAGCGGGATCCTACGAGCAGTACTTC

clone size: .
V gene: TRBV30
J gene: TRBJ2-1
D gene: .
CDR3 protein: CAWSVSVGEQFF
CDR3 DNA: TGTGCCTGGAGTGTCAGCGTGGGTGAGCAGTTCTTC

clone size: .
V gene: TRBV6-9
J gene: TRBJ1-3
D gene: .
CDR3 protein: CASSPDCADTIYF
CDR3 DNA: TGTGCCAGCAGCCCCGATTGCGCGGACACCATATATTTT

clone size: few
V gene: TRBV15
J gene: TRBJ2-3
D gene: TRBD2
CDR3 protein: CATSRGLESTQYF
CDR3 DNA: TGTGCCACCAGCAGGGGACTAGAAAGTACGCAGTATTTT

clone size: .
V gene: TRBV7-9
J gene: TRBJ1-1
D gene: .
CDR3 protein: CASSSSGEGTEAFF
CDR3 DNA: TGTGCCAGCAGCTCGTCGGGGGAGGGCACTGAAGCTTTCTTT

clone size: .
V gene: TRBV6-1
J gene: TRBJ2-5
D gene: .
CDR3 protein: CASSDYGETQYF
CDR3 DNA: TGTGCCAGCAGCGACTATGGCGAGACCCAGTACTTC

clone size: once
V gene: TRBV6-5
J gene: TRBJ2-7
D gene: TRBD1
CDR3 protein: CASSGPGQGYEQYF
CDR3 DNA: TGTGCCAGCAGTGGCCCGGGACAGGGCTACGAGCAGTACTTC

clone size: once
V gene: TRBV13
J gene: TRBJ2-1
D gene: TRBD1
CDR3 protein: CASSLDGQGINEQFF
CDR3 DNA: TGTGCCAGCAGCTTAGACGGACAGGGCATCAATGAGCAGTTCTTC

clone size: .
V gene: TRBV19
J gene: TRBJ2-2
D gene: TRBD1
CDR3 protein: CASIQGAGTGELFF
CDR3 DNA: TGTGCCAGTATCCAGGGGGCGGGCACCGGGGAGCTGTTTTTT

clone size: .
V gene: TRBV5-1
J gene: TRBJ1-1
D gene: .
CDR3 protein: CASTLGGGITEAFF
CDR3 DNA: TGCGCCAGCACACTAGGCGGGGGGATCACTGAAGCTTTCTTT

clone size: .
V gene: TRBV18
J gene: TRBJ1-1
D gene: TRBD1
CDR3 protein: CASSQDFNSGQLNTEAFF
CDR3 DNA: TGTGCCAGCTCACAAGACTTTAACTCGGGACAGTTGAACACTGAAGCTTTCTTT

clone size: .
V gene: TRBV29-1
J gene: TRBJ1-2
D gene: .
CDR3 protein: CSVRGGGYGYTF
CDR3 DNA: TGCAGCGTCCGAGGGGGTGGGTATGGCTACACCTTC

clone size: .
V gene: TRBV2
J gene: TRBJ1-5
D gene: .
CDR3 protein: CASTLGLGEAQPQHF
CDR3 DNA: TGTGCCAGCACCCTTGGGTTAGGGGAAGCTCAGCCCCAGCATTTT

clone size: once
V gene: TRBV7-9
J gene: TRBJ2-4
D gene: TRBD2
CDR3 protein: CASSSSGGLQYF
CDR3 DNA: TGTGCCAGCAGCTCCTCGGGAGGGCTTCAGTACTTC

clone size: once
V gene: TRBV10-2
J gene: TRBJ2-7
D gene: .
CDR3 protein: CASTDYNYEQYF
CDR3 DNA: TGCGCCAGCACGGACTACAACTACGAGCAGTACTTC

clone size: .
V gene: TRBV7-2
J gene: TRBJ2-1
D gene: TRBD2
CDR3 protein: CASSSPGGGPYNEQFF
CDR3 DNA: TGTGCCAGCAGCTCGCCCGGGGGGGGGCCCTACAATGAGCAGTTCTTC

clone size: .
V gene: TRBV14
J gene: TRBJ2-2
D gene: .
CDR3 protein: CASSRDWSGELFF
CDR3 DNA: TGTGCCAGCAGCCGGGACTGGAGCGGGGAGCTGTTTTTT

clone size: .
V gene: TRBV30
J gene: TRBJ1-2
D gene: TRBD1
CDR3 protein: CAWSVLTGGGYTF
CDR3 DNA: TGTGCCTGGAGTGTATTGACAGGGGGCGGCTACACCTTC

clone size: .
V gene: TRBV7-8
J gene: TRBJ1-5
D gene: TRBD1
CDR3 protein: CASRQDRFNQPQHF
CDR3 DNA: TGTGCCAGCAGACAGGACAGGTTCAATCAGCCCCAGCATTTT

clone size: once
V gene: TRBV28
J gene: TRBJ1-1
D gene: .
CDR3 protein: CASRQYTEAFF
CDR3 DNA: TGTGCCAGCAGACAGTACACTGAAGCTTTCTTT

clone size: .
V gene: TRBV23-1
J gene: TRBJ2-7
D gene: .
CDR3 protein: CASRPQGVNSSYEQYF
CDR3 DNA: TGCGCCAGCAGGCCCCAGGGTGTAAATAGCTCCTACGAGCAGTACTTC

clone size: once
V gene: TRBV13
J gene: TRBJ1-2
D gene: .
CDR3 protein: CASSLTVPGSYTF
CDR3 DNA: TGTGCCAGCAGCTTAACAGTTCCAGGGAGCTACACCTTC

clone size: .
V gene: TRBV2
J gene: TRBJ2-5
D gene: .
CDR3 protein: CASSEAWDTDQETQYF
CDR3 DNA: TGTGCCAGCAGTGAAGCGTGGGACACCGACCAAGAGACCCAGTACTTC

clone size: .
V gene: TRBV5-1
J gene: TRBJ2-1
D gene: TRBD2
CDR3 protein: CASSLRTGGGNEQFF
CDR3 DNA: TGCGCCAGCAGCTTGAGAACGGGAGGGGGCAATGAGCAGTTCTTC

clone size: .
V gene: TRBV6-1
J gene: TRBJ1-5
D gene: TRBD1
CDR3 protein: CASRGQGSQPQHF
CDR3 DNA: TGTGCCAGCAGAGGACAGGGGAGTCAGCCCCAGCATTTT

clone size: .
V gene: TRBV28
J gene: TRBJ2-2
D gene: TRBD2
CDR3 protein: CASTYPRSGGTGELFF
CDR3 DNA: TGTGCCAGCACCTACCCCCGTAGCGGGGGGACCGGGGAGCTGTTTTTT

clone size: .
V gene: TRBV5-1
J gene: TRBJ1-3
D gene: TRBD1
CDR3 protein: CASSSSGGPGNTIYF
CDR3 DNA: TGCGCCAGCAGCTCGTCAGGGGGCCCTGGAAACACCATATATTTT

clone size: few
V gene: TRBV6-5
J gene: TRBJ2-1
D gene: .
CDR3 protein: CASSYIGASALNEQFF
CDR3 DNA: TGTGCCAGCAGTTACATCGGTGCTAGCGCGTTAAATGAGCAGTTCTTC

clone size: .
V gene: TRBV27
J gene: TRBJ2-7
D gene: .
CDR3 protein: CASSSSGGPYEQYF
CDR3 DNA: TGTGCCAGCAGTTCATCCGGGGGACCCTACGAGCAGTACTTC

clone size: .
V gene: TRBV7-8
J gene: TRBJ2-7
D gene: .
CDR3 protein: CASSLVDDSAYEQYF
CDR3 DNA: TGTGCCAGCAGCTTAGTAGACGACAGTGCCTACGAGCAGTACTTC

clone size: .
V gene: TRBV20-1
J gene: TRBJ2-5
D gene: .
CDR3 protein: CSASEKTQYF
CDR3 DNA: TGCAGTGCTAGTGAGAAGACCCAGTACTTC

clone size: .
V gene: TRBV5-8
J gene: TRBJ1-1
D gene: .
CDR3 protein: CASSLGTFPNTEAFF
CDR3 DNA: TGTGCCAGCAGCTTGGGGACATTTCCGAACACTGAAGCTTTCTTT

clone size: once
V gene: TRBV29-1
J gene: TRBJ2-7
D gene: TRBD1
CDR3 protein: CSGRQGAEEQYF
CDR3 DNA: TGCAGCGGAAGACAGGGGGCAGAGGAGCAGTACTTC

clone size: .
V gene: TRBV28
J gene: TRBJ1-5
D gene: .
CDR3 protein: CASSLMGSTGNQPQHF
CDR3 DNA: TGTGCCAGCAGTTTAATGGGCAGCACAGGCAATCAGCCCCAGCATTTT

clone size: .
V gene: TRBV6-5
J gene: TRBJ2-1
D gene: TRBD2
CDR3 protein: CASSWRLAGNEQFF
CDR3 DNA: TGTGCCAGCAGTTGGAGACTAGCTGGTAATGAGCAGTTCTTC

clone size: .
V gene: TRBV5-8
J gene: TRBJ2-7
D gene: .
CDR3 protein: CASSPRDTPSYEQYF
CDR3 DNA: TGTGCCAGCAGCCCCCGGGACACTCCCTCTTACGAGCAGTACTTC

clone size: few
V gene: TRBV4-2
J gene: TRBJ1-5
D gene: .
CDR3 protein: CASSQLETAGLINQPQHF
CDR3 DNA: TGTGCCAGCAGCCAACTGGAGACGGCCGGCCTGATCAATCAGCCCCAGCATTTT

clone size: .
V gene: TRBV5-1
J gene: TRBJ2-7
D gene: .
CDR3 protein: CASSLRGGAPYEQYF
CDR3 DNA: TGCGCCAGCAGCTTGCGGGGCGGGGCTCCCTACGAGCAGTACTTC

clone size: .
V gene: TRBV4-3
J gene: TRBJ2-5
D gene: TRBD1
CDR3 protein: CASSQLTGVSQETQYF
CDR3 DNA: TGCGCCAGCAGCCAACTCACAGGGGTGAGCCAAGAGACCCAGTACTTC

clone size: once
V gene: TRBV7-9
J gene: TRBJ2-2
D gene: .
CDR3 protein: CASSLGASNTGELFF
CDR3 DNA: TGTGCCAGCAGCTTAGGGGCCTCGAACACCGGGGAGCTGTTTTTT

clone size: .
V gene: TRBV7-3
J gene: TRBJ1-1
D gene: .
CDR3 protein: CASSSDGRGDTEAFF
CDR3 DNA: TGTGCCAGCAGCTCGGACGGTCGGGGGGACACTGAAGCTTTCTTT

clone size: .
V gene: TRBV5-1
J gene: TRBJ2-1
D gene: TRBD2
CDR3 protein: CASSSGTSGDNEQFF
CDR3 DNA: TGCGCCAGCAGTTCCGGGACTAGCGGGGACAATGAGCAGTTCTTC

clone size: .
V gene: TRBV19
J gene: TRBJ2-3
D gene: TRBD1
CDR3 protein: CASSIGTGGYYTDTQYF
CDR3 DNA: TGTGCCAGTAGTATAGGGACAGGGGGCTATTACACAGATACGCAGTATTTT

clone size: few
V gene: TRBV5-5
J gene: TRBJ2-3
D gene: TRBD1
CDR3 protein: CASGDSNTDTQYF
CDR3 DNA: TGTGCCAGTGGGGACAGTAACACAGATACGCAGTATTTT

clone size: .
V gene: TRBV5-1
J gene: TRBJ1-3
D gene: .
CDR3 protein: CASSLAGGTGNTIYF
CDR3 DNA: TGCGCCAGCAGCTTGGCTGGGGGGACTGGAAACACCATATATTTT

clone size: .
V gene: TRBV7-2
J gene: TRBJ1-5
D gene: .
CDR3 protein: CASSLARTQLPQHF
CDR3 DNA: TGTGCCAGCAGCTTAGCAAGAACACAATTACCCCAGCATTTT

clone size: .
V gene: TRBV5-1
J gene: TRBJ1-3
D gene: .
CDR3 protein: CASSDRRSGNTIYF
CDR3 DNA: TGCGCCAGCAGTGACAGACGCTCTGGAAACACCATATATTTT

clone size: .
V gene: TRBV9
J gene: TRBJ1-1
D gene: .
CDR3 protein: CASSVAPVVSTEAFF
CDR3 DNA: TGTGCCAGCAGCGTAGCCCCCGTTGTCAGCACTGAAGCTTTCTTT

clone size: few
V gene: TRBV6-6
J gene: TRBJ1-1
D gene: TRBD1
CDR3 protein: CASSYSGNRGGAFF
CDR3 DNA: TGTGCCAGCAGTTACTCGGGAAACAGGGGTGGAGCTTTCTTT

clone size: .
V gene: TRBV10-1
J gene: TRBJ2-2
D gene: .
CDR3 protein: CASSEGDNPNTGELFF
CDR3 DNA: TGCGCCAGCAGTGAGGGGGACAATCCGAACACCGGGGAGCTGTTTTTT

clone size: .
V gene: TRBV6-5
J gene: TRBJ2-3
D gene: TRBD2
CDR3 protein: CASSYSQRGAGDTQYF
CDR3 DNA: TGTGCCAGCAGTTACTCCCAGCGGGGGGCTGGGGATACGCAGTATTTT

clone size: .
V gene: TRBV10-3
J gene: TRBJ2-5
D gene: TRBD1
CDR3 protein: CAISAYRGRWETQYF
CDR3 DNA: TGTGCCATCAGTGCGTACAGGGGTCGGTGGGAGACCCAGTACTTC

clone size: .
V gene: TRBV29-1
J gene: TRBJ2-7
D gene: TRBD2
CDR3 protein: CSVGGLAGVPYEQYF
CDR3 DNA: TGCAGCGTTGGAGGACTAGCGGGAGTGCCCTACGAGCAGTACTTC

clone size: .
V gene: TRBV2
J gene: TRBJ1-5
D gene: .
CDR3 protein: CASSPTTDQPQHF
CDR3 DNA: TGTGCCAGCAGTCCCACGACAGATCAGCCCCAGCATTTT